The 8 T cell receptor beta chains presented below share a single source sample, sequenced in a study of cytomegalovirus exposure and HLA in healthy donors. 13 Jbeta primers and 60 Vbeta primers were used for the PCR. The method was immunoSEQ multiplex PCR; TCRdb's version includes in-frame clones alone and lacks a portion of them. The sample yields around 85,000 clones, around three quarters seen once. The material sequenced was PBMCs. Receptors originate from a male donor in good health and CMV-seronegative.

V and J are TRBV2 and TRBJ2-1, with D perhaps matching TRBD2 (5 bases). Trimming stripped 6 bases from V and 6 bases from J, with 15 bases between. Germline values: CDR1 SNHLY, CDR2 FYNNEI. The CDR3 covers 14 residues. CDR3 loop: CASRGERTSNEQFF. The CDR3 region has the DNA TGTGCCAGCAGGGGAGAGAGGACCTCCAATGAGCAGTTCTTC. Complete variable domain (other parts from reference TRBV2 and TRBJ2-1): EPEVTQTPSHQVTQMGQEVILRCVPISNHLYFYWYRQILGQKVEFLVSFYNNEISEKSEIFDDQFSVERPDGSNFTLKIRSTKLEDSAMYFCASRGERTSNEQFFGPGTRLTVL.

A few counts support this clone. The chain has TRBV4-2 and TRBJ1-1; no clear D gene. Germline V gene sequence: CDR1 LGHNA, CDR2 YNFKEQ. With 2 bases removed from V and 2 bases from J, the gap between germline ends came to 9 bases. The CDR3 consists of 14 residues. Here the CDR3 reads CASSQISGNTEAFF. The CDR3 nucleotides read TGTGCCAGCAGCCAAATCAGCGGTAACACTGAAGCTTTCTTT.

This chain uses TRBV30 with TRBJ1-4; possible D gene TRBD1, 6 bases. This CDR3 region has 14 residues. Germline CDR1 is GTSNPN and CDR2 is SVGIG (reference sequence). Trimming left V 1 base short and J 8 bases short, with 14 bases between. The CDR3 here is CAWSGTVTAEKLFF. In nucleotides, the CDR3 is TGTGCCTGGAGTGGGACAGTGACGGCGGAAAAACTGTTTTTT.

In this sample, this clone turned up a few times. The germline gene is not matched at one end of the junction; a read error may be the cause. This sequence joins TRBV28 and TRBJ1-2, with D possibly being TRBD1 (6 bases). This CDR3 region has 14 residues. Germline CDR1 MDHEN, CDR2 SYDVKM. CDR3 protein: CASLTGTVRFGYPF. In DNA, the CDR3 is TGTGCCAGTCTTACAGGGACCGTTCGGTTTGGCTACCCCTTC.

The chain is built from TRBV6-1 and TRBJ2-1, with 8 positions matching TRBD2. This CDR3 region has 14 residues. Looked up from germline, CDR1 is MNHNS and CDR2 is SASEGT. With 9 bases clipped from V and 7 bases from J, the junction kept 11 bases outside the gene matches. CDR3 loop: CASTREVEGNEQFF. For the CDR3, the DNA is TGTGCCAGTACGCGGGAGGTCGAGGGGAATGAGCAGTTCTTC.

The chain is built from TRBV2 and TRBJ2-1; TRBD2 is a possible D gene (6 bases). V was shortened by 3 bases and J by 5 bases, with 11 bases between the two germline ends. The germline CDR1 and CDR2 sequences are SNHLY and FYNNEI. This CDR3 is 14 amino acids long. The CDR3 DNA is TGTGCCAGCAGTGACGGGACTTGGAACAATGAGCAGTTCTTC. Amino acid sequence: CASSDGTWNNEQFF.

This clone was observed a few times. The rearrangement links TRBV14 to TRBJ2-1, with 7 bases identical to TRBD1. Germline V gene sequence: CDR1 SGHDN, CDR2 FVKESK. This CDR3 region has 14 residues. After removal of 3 bases from V and 4 bases from J, the junction contained 3 bases not matched to a gene. CDR3 amino acids: CASSHSTGYNEQFF. CDR3 sequence (DNA): TGTGCCAGCAGCCATTCGACAGGGTACAATGAGCAGTTCTTC.

The V call is TRBV4-1, the J call TRBJ1-1; tentative D call: TRBD1 (6 bases). V dropped 2 bases and J dropped 2 bases, with 12 bases sitting between them. The CDR3 sequence is 15 residues long. Germline values: CDR1 MGHRA, CDR2 YSYEKL. Written as DNA, the CDR3 is TGCGCCAGCAGCCAATCAGGGGCGATCAACACTGAAGCTTTCTTT. Its translation: CASSQSGAINTEAFF.